This T cell receptor (beta chain) is drawn from a study of T cells in Graves' hyperthyroidism and ophthalmopathy. Trimming pared 5 bases from V and 6 bases from J, leaving 7 bases between. Germline V gives CDR1 SQVTM, CDR2 ANQGSEA. The CDR3 has 11 residues. RNA transcripts served as the template for amplifying TCR beta CDR3 regions. Researchers ran a first-round RT-PCR on the TCR CDR3 using the HTBI primer set. A single record per CDR3 protein comes from TCRdb applying MiXCR to the multiplex PCR reads. The sample carries about 570,000 distinct CDR3 sequences, more than 45% recorded once. The sequenced sample consisted of peripheral blood or thyroid tissue (not recorded which). This receptor was identified in an adult woman with Graves' disease, either hyperthyroidism or ophthalmopathy (not recorded which). The chain couples TRBV29-1 to TRBJ2-2, with D unresolved. CDR3 protein: CSVSRAGELFF. CDR3 sequence (DNA): TGCAGCGTTAGTCGGGCCGGGGAGCTGTTTTTT.